Listed here is a single T cell receptor beta chain. What it recognizes is unknown. This sample was taken from a study of response to subunit inactivated influenza vaccine. Broader study findings: The authors put forward the suggestion that each seasonal influenza vaccination may bring in only a limited number of new T cells.

The CDR3 has 16 amino acids. Germline loops: CDR1 SQVTM, CDR2 ANQGSEA. After removal of 7 bases from V and 0 bases from J, the junction contained 9 bases not matched to a gene. TCRdb reprocessed the RT-PCR reads via MiXCR and lists one record per CDR3 protein. The repertoire consists of around 520,000 distinct CDR3 sequences, with about 12% occurring once and the leading ten covering approximately 10%. The chain is built from TRBV29-1 and TRBJ2-3; 11 bases fit TRBD2. Sequenced here: PBMCs from blood, sampled on the day of vaccination. The sequence came from a man aged 50 or older who received an inactivated influenza vaccine. The chain's CDR3 is CSAPSTSGVSTDTQYF. In nucleotides, the CDR3 is TGCAGCGCCCCGTCGACTAGCGGGGTTAGCACAGATACGCAGTATTTT.